This TCR beta chain was found in a study of blood T cell repertoires in COVID-19. At the level of the study: Material from acute and convalescent COVID-19 was sourced from the United States, Italy and Spain. The cDNA or gDNA used as material had been derived from T cells, B-cell-depleted T cells, or PBMCs.

Authors' analysis steps: By means of reference gene primer amplification, nucleated cell counts were estimated. Libraries were prepared by immunoSEQ multiplex PCR; TCRdb keeps only in-frame clonotypes and omits some of them. For V, J and clone size, that table is used; D and trimming come from the DNA. The sample holds about 94,000 clones, around 80% seen once. The CDR3 spans 13 residues. V lost 5 bases, J lost 6 bases, and 11 bases lay in between. Germline values: CDR1 MDHEN, CDR2 SYDVKM. This clonotype was obtained from a human donor in a cohort sampled during active COVID-19. V and J are TRBV28 and TRBJ1-5, with a weak D call TRBD1 (5 bases). The specimen sequenced was peripheral blood. Here the CDR3 DNA reads TGTGCCAGCAGTGCGGGGGTAGGTCAGCCCCAGCATTTT. Amino acids: CASSAGVGQPQHF. The complete variable domain, with remaining parts taken from reference TRBV28 and TRBJ1-5, reads DVKVTQSSRYLVKRTGEKVFLECVQDMDHENMFWYRQDPGLGLRLIYFSYDVKMKEKGDIPEGYSVSREKKERFSLILESASTNQTSMYLCASSAGVGQPQHFGDGTRLSIL.